The 20 T cell receptor beta chains listed next were all sequenced from one sample in a study of T cells in localized non-small cell lung cancer. The table came from immunoSEQ multiplex PCR; TCRdb's copy has only in-frame clones and leaves some out. The table includes about 40,000 clones, around nine tenths detected once. The material sequenced was peripheral blood, taken before any cancer treatment. These receptors were obtained from a man aged 18 to 55 with stage I lung adenocarcinoma.

This chain joins TRBV5-6 and TRBJ1-5, with D perhaps matching TRBD1 (5 bases). The V end lost 3 bases, the J end lost 6 bases, and 16 bases lay between the germline ends. Looked up from germline, CDR1 is SGHDT and CDR2 is YYEEEE. The CDR3 loop spans 15 amino acids. The CDR3, as DNA: TGTGCCAGCAGCTCCCTGGGGGGTCGAGGTCAGCCCCAGCATTTT. It codes for CASSSLGGRGQPQHF. The full variable domain, rest sourced from reference TRBV5-6 and TRBJ1-5, is DAGVTQSPTHLIKTRGQQVTLRCSPKSGHDTVSWYQQALGQGPQFIFQYYEEEERQRGNFPDRFSGHQFPNYSSELNVNALLLGDSALYLCASSSLGGRGQPQHFGDGTRLSIL.

The rearrangement links TRBV5-6 to TRBJ2-1; D is possibly TRBD2 (6 bases). The ends were cut back, 4 bases at V and 3 bases at J, with 17 bases in the middle. The CDR3 consists of 16 residues. From germline, CDR1 is SGHDT and CDR2 YYEEEE. CDR3 sequence: CASSHRSWRDYNEQFF. CDR3 DNA: TGTGCCAGCAGCCACCGATCTTGGCGGGACTACAATGAGCAGTTCTTC.

This sequence joins TRBV11-1 and TRBJ2-5; 11 nucleotides match TRBD1. After removal of 5 bases from V and 5 bases from J, the junction contained 1 base not matched to a gene. CDR1 and CDR2 (germline): SGHAT, FQDESV (reference sequence). The CDR3 has 13 amino acids. CDR3 sequence reads: CASSRDRGETQYF. The CDR3 DNA is TGTGCCAGCAGCCGGGACAGGGGGGAGACCCAGTACTTC.

The CDR3 reads CASSLWTSGVETQYF. The CDR3 DNA reads TGTGCCAGCAGTTTATGGACTAGCGGGGTTGAGACCCAGTACTTC. The chain is built from TRBV28 and TRBJ2-5, with 11 positions matching TRBD2. Germline V gives CDR1 MDHEN, CDR2 SYDVKM. With V trimmed by 0 bases and J by 5 bases, 2 bases remained unmatched. The CDR3 runs 15 residues.

The chain has TRBV4-2 and TRBJ2-5; 7 bases are a match to TRBD2. The CDR3 extends over 16 amino acids. In germline, CDR1 is LGHNA, CDR2 YNFKEQ. V dropped 5 bases and J dropped 4; count of bases not matched to a gene: 13. The CDR3 here is CASSFILATDSETQYF. The CDR3 region has the DNA TGTGCCAGCAGCTTTATACTAGCGACGGACTCAGAGACCCAGTACTTC.

This chain connects TRBV4-3 to TRBJ1-1, with D unclear. CDR1 is LGHNA and CDR2 is YSLEER in the germline V gene. This CDR3 has 15 residues. The V end was cut by 1 base, the J end by 0 bases, with 9 bases between. The CDR3 protein is CASSQVGDLNTEAFF. CDR3 nucleotide sequence: TGCGCCAGCAGCCAAGTTGGCGACCTGAACACTGAAGCTTTCTTT.

V and J are TRBV6-4 and TRBJ2-3; 8 positions match TRBD2. The CDR3 is made up of 16 amino acids. V lost 0 bases to trimming and J lost 0 bases; unmatched junction nucleotides: 2. In germline, CDR1 is MRHNA, CDR2 SNTAGT. CDR3 amino acids: CASSDSAGGSTDTQYF. CDR3 sequence (DNA): TGTGCCAGCAGTGACTCGGCGGGGGGAAGCACAGATACGCAGTATTTT.

The rearrangement joins TRBV5-1 to TRBJ1-4; D is ambiguous. Deletions cut 0 bases from V and 1 base from J, with 13 bases between. The CDR3 sequence is 17 residues long. Germline-derived CDR1 and CDR2 are SGHRS and YFSETQ. CDR3 DNA: TGCGCCAGCAGCTTGGGGTCAGGCCTCGGAACTAATGAAAAACTGTTTTTT. Its protein is CASSLGSGLGTNEKLFF.

This chain joins TRBV4-3 and TRBJ1-1, with TRBD1 identical over 9 bases. Per germline, CDR1 LGHNA and CDR2 YSLEER. Losses at the gene ends were 6 bases for V and 0 bases for J; bases not matched to a gene: 5. This CDR3 is built from 15 residues. The CDR3 sequence: CASRPGQGMNTEAFF. As DNA, the CDR3 is TGCGCCAGCAGGCCGGGACAGGGAATGAACACTGAAGCTTTCTTT.

The chain has TRBV15 and TRBJ2-1, with D unclear. The CDR3 consists of 15 residues. CDR1 and CDR2 (germline): LNHNV, YYDKDF (reference sequence). Trimming left V 7 bases short and J 3 bases short, with 16 bases between. As DNA, the CDR3 is TGTGCCACCACCCCGTCGTTGTTCGGCTACAATGAGCAGTTCTTC. Its translation is CATTPSLFGYNEQFF.

This clone was detected only once. The chain employs TRBV4-3 and TRBJ2-7; 7 bases match TRBD1. The CDR3 consists of 14 residues. Germline lookup yields CDR1 LGHNA and CDR2 YSLEER. The junction had 5 bases not matched to a gene; V was cut back by 3 bases and J by 3 bases. CDR3 in amino acids: CASSHGQEDYEQYF. The DNA for the CDR3 is TGCGCCAGCAGCCATGGACAGGAAGACTACGAGCAGTACTTC.

The chain is built from TRBV7-3 and TRBJ2-7; TRBD1 agrees at 9 bases. The CDR3 is made up of 15 amino acids. Per germline, CDR1 SGHTA and CDR2 FQGTGA. The V segment lost 4 bases and the J segment 5 bases; nucleotides outside the gene matches: 9. The CDR3 region is CASSSTGTGTDEQYF. CDR3 nucleotide sequence: TGTGCCAGCAGCTCTACCGGGACAGGGACCGACGAGCAGTACTTC.

The chain uses TRBV7-2 and TRBJ2-3; 10 bases are shared with TRBD2. Germline V lookup: CDR1 SGHTA, CDR2 FQGNSA. This CDR3 is built from 17 residues. J was trimmed by 6 bases and V by 0 bases; bases with no gene match: 9. The CDR3 DNA sequence: TGTGCCAGCAGCTTAGCGGGGAAGCGGGGGGGCCCGGATACGCAGTATTTT. Its translation: CASSLAGKRGGPDTQYF. The whole variable domain, filled in from reference TRBV7-2 and TRBJ2-3, reads GAGVSQSPSNKVTEKGKDVELRCDPISGHTALYWYRQSLGQGLEFLIYFQGNSAPDKSGLPSDRFSAERTGGSVSTLTIQRTQQEDSAVYLCASSLAGKRGGPDTQYFGPGTRLTVL.

This clone has just one count. The chain has TRBV5-1 and TRBJ1-2; D is perhaps TRBD1 (6 bases). CDR3 length equals 15 residues. Trimming stripped 3 bases from V and 4 bases from J, with 16 bases between. Germline values: CDR1 SGHRS, CDR2 YFSETQ. The CDR3, as DNA: TGCGCCAGCAGCTCGGGGGCTTCAGTTGGCTATGGCTACACCTTC. This gives the protein CASSSGASVGYGYTF.

The genes are TRBV6-5 and TRBJ1-6; tentative D call: TRBD1 (5 bases). CDR1 MNHEY and CDR2 SVGAGI come from the germline V gene. V was cut by 0 bases and J by 10 bases, with 13 bases left in between. CDR3 length: 15 residues. CDR3 in DNA: TGTGCCAGCAGTTACTCCCGGGGGGGGAGGTCACCCCTCCACTTT. Its protein product is CASSYSRGGRSPLHF.

The V gene is TRBV5-5, the J gene TRBJ2-4; the D is unclear. The CDR3 covers 16 residues. V was cut by 4 bases and J by 1 base, with 15 bases left in between. The germline V gene has CDR1 SGHKS and CDR2 YYEKEE (reference sequence). CDR3 region: CASSPLNSDAKNIQYF. CDR3 nucleotides: TGTGCCAGCAGCCCCCTGAACTCCGATGCCAAAAACATTCAGTACTTC.

The genes are TRBV4-3 and TRBJ1-4; tentative D call: TRBD1 (5 bases). Germline CDR1 LGHNA, CDR2 YSLEER. There are 17 residues in the CDR3. The V end was cut by 0 bases, the J end by 4 bases, with 15 bases between. The CDR3 here is CASSQDHIQGYNEKLFF. Written as DNA, the CDR3 is TGCGCCAGCAGCCAAGATCACATCCAGGGCTATAATGAAAAACTGTTTTTT.

This sequence joins TRBV28 and TRBJ2-7; TRBD1 agrees at 8 bases. The CDR3 runs 15 residues. V shed 6 bases and J 4 bases; nucleotides not matched to a gene: 11. The germline V gene has CDR1 MDHEN and CDR2 SYDVKM. CDR3 DNA: TGTGCCAGCAGGAGACTTCCAGGGGGCACGTACGAGCAGTACTTC. Amino acids: CASRRLPGGTYEQYF.

The V gene is TRBV5-1, the J gene TRBJ2-1; 11 bases are shared with TRBD2. The CDR3 runs 16 residues. Germline V gives CDR1 SGHRS, CDR2 YFSETQ. The V gene end was trimmed by 1 base and the J gene end by 6 bases; junction bases not matched to a gene: 6. The CDR3 coding sequence is TGCGCCAGCAGCTTGACTAGCGGGGGCGCGGGCAATGAGCAGTTCTTC. This gives the protein CASSLTSGGAGNEQFF.

This clone was recorded a few times. The chain carries TRBV2 and TRBJ1-2; weak D call: TRBD1 (5 bases). This CDR3 is built from 13 residues. Germline assignment: CDR1 SNHLY and CDR2 FYNNEI. Trimming took 3 bases from V and 5 from J, leaving 10 bases between them. CDR3 region: CASSEQDTYGYTF. The CDR3 DNA is TGTGCCAGCAGTGAGCAGGACACTTATGGCTACACCTTC.